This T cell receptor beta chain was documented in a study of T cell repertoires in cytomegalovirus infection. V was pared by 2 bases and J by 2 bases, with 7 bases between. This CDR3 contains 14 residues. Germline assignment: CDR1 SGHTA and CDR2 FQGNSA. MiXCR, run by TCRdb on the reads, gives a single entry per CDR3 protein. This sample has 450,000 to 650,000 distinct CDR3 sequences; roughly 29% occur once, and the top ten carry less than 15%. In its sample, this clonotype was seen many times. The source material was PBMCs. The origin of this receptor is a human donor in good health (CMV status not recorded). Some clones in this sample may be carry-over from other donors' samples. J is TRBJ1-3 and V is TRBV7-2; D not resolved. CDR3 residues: CASSLRGAGNTIYF. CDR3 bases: TGTGCCAGCAGCTTACGGGGAGCTGGAAACACCATATATTTT.